The 27 T cell receptor beta chains presented below share a single source sample, sequenced in a study of beta chain features in type 1 diabetes. cDNA synthesis used the whole RNA isolate, giving expressed TCRB sequences. This table comes from immunoSEQ multiplex PCR, and its TCRdb copy is limited to in-frame clones, with some not included. Among hundreds of thousands of clones, about a sixth were seen once, and the ten largest hold about 0.087%. The sequenced sample was naive CD4+ T cells from blood. The receptors derive from a man between 18 and 35 years old in good health.

This clone has just a few counts. The chain joins TRBV4-2 to TRBJ2-7; D is possibly TRBD1 (6 bases). CDR1 is LGHNA and CDR2 is YNFKEQ in the germline V gene. The CDR3 consists of 15 residues. The ends were cut back, 0 bases at V and 7 bases at J, with 16 bases in the middle. As DNA, the CDR3 is TGTGCCAGCAGCCAAGATCTTACAGGGTTGGGGGAGCAGTACTTC. Encoded protein: CASSQDLTGLGEQYF.

V and J are TRBV13 and TRBJ2-7; 8 bases map to TRBD2. The CDR3 length is 13 residues. Germline lookup yields CDR1 PRHDT and CDR2 FYEKMQ (reference sequence). Trimming at V came to 7 bases and at J to 4 bases, leaving 6 bases not matched to a gene. This chain's CDR3 is CASTPTGGYEQYF. DNA of the CDR3: TGTGCCAGCACCCCGACGGGGGGGTACGAGCAGTACTTC.

This clone has just a few counts. This chain connects TRBV7-2 to TRBJ2-5, with D perhaps matching TRBD2 (7 bases). The V end was cut by 4 bases, the J end by 2 bases, with 17 bases between. Germline CDR1 SGHTA, CDR2 FQGNSA. CDR3 length: 16 residues. CDR3 nucleotide sequence: TGTGCCAGCAGCTCATGGCGGGGGCCCCCACAAGAGACCCAGTACTTC. This translates into CASSSWRGPPQETQYF.

This rearrangement joins TRBV10-3 to TRBJ2-3; 12 positions agree with TRBD2. The germline V gene encodes CDR1 ENHRY and CDR2 SYGVKD. This CDR3 region has 16 residues. The V segment lost 5 bases and the J segment 0 bases; nucleotides outside the gene matches: 3. CDR3 amino acids: CAISPGLAGSTDTQYF. The CDR3, as DNA: TGTGCCATCAGTCCGGGACTAGCGGGTAGCACAGATACGCAGTATTTT.

The J gene is TRBJ2-3, the V gene TRBV28; 15 positions match TRBD2. With V trimmed by 6 bases and J by 4 bases, 8 bases remained unmatched. The length of the CDR3 is 17 residues. The germline gives CDR1 MDHEN, CDR2 SYDVKM. The CDR3 coding sequence is TGTGCCAGCAGAGCCCAGGGACTAGCGGGAGGTCCAGATACGCAGTATTTT. Translating gives CASRAQGLAGGPDTQYF.

This clone was seen a few times. The chain employs TRBV21-1 and TRBJ2-7; TRBD1, the D gene given by the table, was not confirmed from the DNA. TRBV21-1 is a recognized pseudogene. This CDR3 spans 12 amino acids. CDR3 sequence reads: CASMDSSYEQYF. CDR3 nucleotides: TGTGCCAGCATGGACAGCTCCTACGAGCAGTACTTC.

This clone was found a few times. V gene TRBV25-1 combines with J gene TRBJ2-1; TRBD1 matches 7 bases. CDR1 MGHDK and CDR2 SYGVNS come from the germline V gene. This CDR3 has 11 amino acids. J was trimmed by 7 bases and V by 8 bases; bases with no gene match: 2. The CDR3, as DNA: TGTGCCAGCGGCAGGGGGAATGAGCAGTTCTTC. Amino acid sequence: CASGRGNEQFF. The whole variable domain, filled in from reference TRBV25-1 and TRBJ2-1, reads EADIYQTPRYLVIGTGKKITLECSQTMGHDKMYWYQQDPGMELHLIHYSYGVNSTEKGDLSSESTVSRIRTEHFPLTLESARPSHTSQYLCASGRGNEQFFGPGTRLTVL.

This clone has just a few counts. In DNA form, the CDR3 reads TGTGCCAGCAGTGATTCCCGGACCCAGTACTTC. This codes for CASSDSRTQYF. V gene TRBV2 combines with J gene TRBJ2-5; no reliable D call. Trimming took 3 bases from V and 7 from J, leaving 6 bases between them. CDR3 size: 11 residues. Per the germline V gene, CDR1 is SNHLY and CDR2 is FYNNEI.

The genes are TRBV7-3 and TRBJ2-5; D might be TRBD2 (5 bases). Germline values: CDR1 SGHTA, CDR2 FQGTGA. This CDR3 comprises 15 residues. The V end lost 2 bases, the J end lost 0 bases, and 10 bases lay between the germline ends. DNA of the CDR3: TGTGCCAGCAGCTTATTTCCGGGGTACCAAGAGACCCAGTACTTC. As protein: CASSLFPGYQETQYF.

CDR3 in DNA: TGTGCCAGCAGTTTAGTCTTCTGGGGCAATCAGCCCCAGCATTTT. Its translation: CASSLVFWGNQPQHF. The rearrangement uses TRBV28 and TRBJ1-5; D ambiguous. CDR3 length: 15 residues. In germline, CDR1 is MDHEN, CDR2 SYDVKM. With 2 bases removed from V and 2 bases from J, the gap between germline ends came to 10 bases.

This sequence joins TRBV6-4 and TRBJ2-1, with 9 positions matching TRBD2. The J segment lost 4 bases and the V segment lost 5 bases, leaving 6 bases of the junction unmatched. The germline gives CDR1 MRHNA, CDR2 SNTAGT. This CDR3 contains 15 residues. The DNA for the CDR3 is TGTGCCAGCAGTCCGCGGGAGGGCCTTTACAATGAGCAGTTCTTC. Translated: CASSPREGLYNEQFF.

This clone was counted between two and nine times. The chain combines TRBV4-3 with TRBJ2-7; D not certain. This CDR3 spans 15 amino acids. Trimming removed 4 bases from V and 4 bases from J, with 17 bases in between. Germline V lookup: CDR1 LGHNA, CDR2 YSLEER. The CDR3 here is CASSPTGRLEYEQYF. The CDR3 DNA reads TGCGCCAGCAGCCCCACCGGACGGCTGGAGTACGAGCAGTACTTC.

This clone was counted a few times. This chain joins TRBV7-9 and TRBJ1-6, with TRBD1 as a possible D gene (5 bases). Trimming pared 5 bases from V and 8 bases from J, leaving 16 bases between. The CDR3 runs to 15 residues. CDR1 is SEHNR and CDR2 is FQNEAQ in the germline V gene (reference sequence). For the CDR3, the DNA is TGTGCCAGCAGCCTAGTGGGGACGGCCTATTCACCCCTCCACTTT. Protein: CASSLVGTAYSPLHF.

This clone turned up a few times. The chain employs TRBV9 and TRBJ2-3; the match to TRBD2 covers 13 bases. Looked up from germline, CDR1 is SGDLS and CDR2 is YYNGEE. The CDR3 has 17 residues. Trimming at V came to 4 bases and at J to 3 bases, leaving 8 bases not matched to a gene. This CDR3 is CASSPRTSGRGTDTQYF. The CDR3 nucleotides are TGTGCCAGCAGCCCTCGGACTAGCGGGAGAGGAACAGATACGCAGTATTTT.

There are a few counts of this clone. This chain uses TRBV20-1 with TRBJ1-1; the D is unclear. CDR1 is DFQATT and CDR2 is SNEGSKA in the germline V gene (reference sequence). This CDR3 region has 11 residues. V was cut by 6 bases and J by 3 bases, with 8 bases left in between. CDR3 bases: TGCAGTGCCGTTGAATACACTGAAGCTTTCTTT. Translating it yields CSAVEYTEAFF.

Concerning this clone: The junction departs from germline at one end; a sequencing error may be responsible. The chain recombines TRBV27 with TRBJ2-7; 9 nucleotides line up with TRBD2. The CDR3 is 15 residues long. Germline-derived CDR1 and CDR2 are MNHEY and SMNVEV (reference sequence). CDR3 DNA: TGTGCCAACAGTTTCAGGCCTAGCGGGACCTACGAGCAGTACTTC. Translated, it gives CANSFRPSGTYEQYF.

The chain uses TRBV5-1 and TRBJ2-2, with D possibly matching TRBD1 (6 bases). Germline loops: CDR1 SGHRS, CDR2 YFSETQ. The CDR3 is 14 amino acids. V was clipped by 4 bases and J by 1 base, with 8 bases between them. DNA for the CDR3: TGCGCCAGCAGCAGGGACAAGAACACCGGGGAGCTGTTTTTT. Amino acid sequence: CASSRDKNTGELFF.

V usage is TRBV4-3 and J usage is TRBJ2-1, with 10 bases fitting TRBD2. Trimming at V came to 9 bases and at J to 4 bases, leaving 21 bases not matched to a gene. This CDR3 spans 19 amino acids. From germline, CDR1 is LGHNA and CDR2 YSLEER. CDR3 in amino acids: CASPLMLAGDGGGYNEQFF. CDR3 nucleotides: TGCGCCAGTCCCCTAATGCTAGCGGGAGATGGCGGGGGATACAATGAGCAGTTCTTC.

A few counts support this clone. The genes are TRBV6-5 and TRBJ2-5; maybe TRBD1 (6 bases). CDR3 size: 14 residues. V shed 2 bases and J shed 3 bases, with 10 bases lying between them. Germline assignment: CDR1 MNHEY and CDR2 SVGAGI. CDR3 sequence reads: CASSYVGTKETQYF. The DNA of the CDR3 is TGTGCCAGCAGTTACGTAGGGACAAAAGAGACCCAGTACTTC.

The V call is TRBV7-2, the J call TRBJ2-1; 7 nucleotides line up with TRBD2. The germline V gene has CDR1 SGHTA and CDR2 FQGNSA. The CDR3 has 16 residues. J gave up 8 bases and V 5 bases, and 15 bases lay outside the gene matches. CDR3 loop: CASSLSASGPTYEQFF. The CDR3 DNA reads TGTGCCAGCAGCCTCTCGGCTAGCGGACCTACGTATGAGCAGTTCTTC.

This clone came up a few times. V usage is TRBV28 and J usage is TRBJ1-1, with 9 nucleotides matching TRBD1. Germline V lookup: CDR1 MDHEN, CDR2 SYDVKM. V lost 5 bases and J lost 1; bases outside the gene matches: 8. The CDR3 contains 16 residues. The CDR3 spells CASSPHRTGENTEAFF. The CDR3, as DNA: TGTGCCAGCAGTCCCCACCGGACAGGGGAGAACACTGAAGCTTTCTTT.

In this sample, this clone turned up a few times. This sequence joins TRBV18 and TRBJ1-5; D call uncertain. With 1 base removed from V and 7 bases from J, the gap between germline ends came to 11 bases. Looked up from germline, CDR1 is KGHSH and CDR2 is LQKENI. CDR3 length: 14 residues. CDR3 protein: CASSPRVLDQPQHF. The CDR3 DNA reads as TGTGCCAGCTCACCACGGGTTCTTGACCAGCCCCAGCATTTT.

This clone turned up a few times. V usage is TRBV9 and J usage is TRBJ1-1, with no clear D. The V end was cut by 1 base, the J end by 1 base, with 5 bases between. The CDR3 contains 13 residues. Germline CDR1 is SGDLS and CDR2 is YYNGEE. CDR3 loop: CASSVRANTEAFF. The DNA of the CDR3 is TGTGCCAGCAGCGTAAGAGCGAACACTGAAGCTTTCTTT.

The chain recombines TRBV23-1 with TRBJ1-2; weak D call: TRBD1 (6 bases). TRBV23-1 has ORF status, its function being uncertain. Deletions cut 5 bases from V and 5 bases from J, with 27 bases between. This CDR3 contains 18 residues. The CDR3 protein is CASSSIEFKRGPGYGYTF. CDR3 in DNA: TGCGCCAGCAGTTCAATCGAATTTAAGCGGGGGCCAGGATATGGCTACACCTTC.

Concerning this clone: This CDR3 is also generated by other DNA sequences in the sample. The rearrangement joins TRBV18 to TRBJ1-5, with 12 bases fitting TRBD1. The CDR3 contains 14 residues. The V segment lost 2 bases and the J segment 7 bases; nucleotides outside the gene matches: 0. Germline V lookup: CDR1 KGHSH, CDR2 LQKENI. DNA of the CDR3: TGTGCCAGCTCACCAGGGACAGGGGGCCAGCCCCAGCATTTT. It specifies CASSPGTGGQPQHF. The entire variable domain, with the rest obtained from reference TRBV18 and TRBJ1-5, is as follows: NAGVMQNPRHLVRRRGQEARLRCSPMKGHSHVYWYRQLPEEGLKFMVYLQKENIIDESGMPKERFSAEFPKEGPSILRIQQVVRGDSAAYFCASSPGTGGQPQHFGDGTRLSIL.

This clone was seen a handful of times. The V gene is TRBV6-5, the J gene TRBJ2-7; tentative D call: TRBD1 (6 bases). The V end lost 6 bases, the J end lost 4 bases, and 10 bases lay between the germline ends. CDR1 MNHEY and CDR2 SVGAGI come from the germline V gene. The CDR3 is 12 residues long. This chain's CDR3 is CASRAGVYEQYF. The CDR3 region has the DNA TGTGCCAGCAGGGCAGGGGTGTACGAGCAGTACTTC.

The chain links TRBV4-1 to TRBJ1-2; D may be TRBD1 (5 bases). CDR3 length: 17 residues. The V and J ends lost 0 bases and 4 bases respectively, with 18 bases between them. Germline V gene lookup returns CDR1 MGHRA and CDR2 YSYEKL. CDR3: CASSQDHPSGPIYGYTF. The CDR3 coding sequence is TGCGCCAGCAGCCAAGACCACCCGTCGGGACCTATCTATGGCTACACCTTC.